What follows describes a single T cell receptor (beta chain). Its antigen is unknown. Produced via immunoSEQ multiplex PCR; TCRdb's table is partial and in-frame only. The sample consists of some 60,000 clones, around 80% of them appearing once. This sample was included in a study of T cell responses to AZD1222 COVID-19 vaccine. General observations from the study: Spike was spanned by vaccine-associated CD4 TCRs, with dominance at 160-218 and 743-854. Sampling that yielded the repertoires occurred only after the peak T cell response.

The specimen was peripheral blood, collected 28 days after the second AZD1222 dose. This clonotype was sampled from an adult who received the AZD1222 COVID-19 vaccine.

CDR3 residues: CASSPESNQPQHF. CDR3 coding DNA: TGTGCCAGCAGTCCAGAATCTAATCAGCCCCAGCATTTT. This chain uses TRBV12-3 or TRBV12-4 with TRBJ1-5; the D is unclear. Between the trimmed V and J ends, which lost 5 bases and 4 bases, there was a span of 9 bases. The CDR3 covers 13 residues.